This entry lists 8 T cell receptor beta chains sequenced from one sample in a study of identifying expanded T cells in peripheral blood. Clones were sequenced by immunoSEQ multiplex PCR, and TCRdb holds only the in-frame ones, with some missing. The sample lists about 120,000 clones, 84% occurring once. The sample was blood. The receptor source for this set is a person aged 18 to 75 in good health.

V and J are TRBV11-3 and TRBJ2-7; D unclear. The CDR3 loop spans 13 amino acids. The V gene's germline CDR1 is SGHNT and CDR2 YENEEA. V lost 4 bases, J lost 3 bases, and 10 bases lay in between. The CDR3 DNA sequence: TGTGCCAGCAGCTACGATGAGTACTACGAGCAGTACTTC. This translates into CASSYDEYYEQYF.

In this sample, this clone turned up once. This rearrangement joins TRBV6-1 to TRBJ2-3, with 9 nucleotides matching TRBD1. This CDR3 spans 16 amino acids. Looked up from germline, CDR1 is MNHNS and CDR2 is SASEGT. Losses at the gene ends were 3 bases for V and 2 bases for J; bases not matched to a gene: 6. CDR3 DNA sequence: TGTGCCAGCAGTGATTTCCGGGACAGGGACACAGATACGCAGTATTTT. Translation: CASSDFRDRDTDTQYF.

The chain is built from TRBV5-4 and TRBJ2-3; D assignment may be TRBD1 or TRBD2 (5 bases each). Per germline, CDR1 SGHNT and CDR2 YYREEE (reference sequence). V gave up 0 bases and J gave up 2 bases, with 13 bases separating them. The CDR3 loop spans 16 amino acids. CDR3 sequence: CASSLVEGDDTDTQYF. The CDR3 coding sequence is TGTGCCAGCAGCTTGGTGGAAGGGGACGACACAGATACGCAGTATTTT.

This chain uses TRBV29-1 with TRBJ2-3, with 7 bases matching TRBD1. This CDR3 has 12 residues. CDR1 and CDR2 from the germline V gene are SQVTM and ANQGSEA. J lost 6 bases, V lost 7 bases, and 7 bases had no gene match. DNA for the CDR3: TGCAGCGCCGAGGGGGCGTTGGATACGCAGTATTTT. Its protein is CSAEGALDTQYF.

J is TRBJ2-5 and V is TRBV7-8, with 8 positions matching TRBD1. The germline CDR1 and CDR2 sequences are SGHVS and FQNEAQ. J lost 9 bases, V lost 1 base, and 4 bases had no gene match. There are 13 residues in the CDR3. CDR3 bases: TGTGCCAGCAGCTTAGACAGGGGGAGTTCCCAGTACTTC. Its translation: CASSLDRGSSQYF.

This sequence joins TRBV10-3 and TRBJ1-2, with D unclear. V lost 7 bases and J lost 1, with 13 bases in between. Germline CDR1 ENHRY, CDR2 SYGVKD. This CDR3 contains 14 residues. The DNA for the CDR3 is TGTGCCATCAAAGGAGACGGGAGTAACTATGGCTACACCTTC. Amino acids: CAIKGDGSNYGYTF.

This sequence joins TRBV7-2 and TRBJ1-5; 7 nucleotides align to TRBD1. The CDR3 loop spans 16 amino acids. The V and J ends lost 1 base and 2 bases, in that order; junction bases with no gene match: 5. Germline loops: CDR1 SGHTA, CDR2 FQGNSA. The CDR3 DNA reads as TGTGCCAGCAGCTTAGATGGACAGGTTCGCAATCAGCCCCAGCATTTT. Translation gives CASSLDGQVRNQPQHF. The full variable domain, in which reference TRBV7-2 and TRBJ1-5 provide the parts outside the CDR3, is GAGVSQSPSNKVTEKGKDVELRCDPISGHTALYWYRQSLGQGLEFLIYFQGNSAPDKSGLPSDRFSAERTGGSVSTLTIQRTQQEDSAVYLCASSLDGQVRNQPQHFGDGTRLSIL.

CDR3 sequence reads: CASSPGTGAYEQYF. The CDR3 DNA reads as TGTGCCAGCTCACCCGGGACAGGGGCCTACGAGCAGTACTTC. The chain recombines TRBV18 with TRBJ2-7; 10 bases align to TRBD1. The V gene's germline CDR1 is KGHSH and CDR2 LQKENI. Unmatched junction bases numbered 1, after V lost 3 bases and J lost 2 bases. CDR3 length: 14 amino acids.